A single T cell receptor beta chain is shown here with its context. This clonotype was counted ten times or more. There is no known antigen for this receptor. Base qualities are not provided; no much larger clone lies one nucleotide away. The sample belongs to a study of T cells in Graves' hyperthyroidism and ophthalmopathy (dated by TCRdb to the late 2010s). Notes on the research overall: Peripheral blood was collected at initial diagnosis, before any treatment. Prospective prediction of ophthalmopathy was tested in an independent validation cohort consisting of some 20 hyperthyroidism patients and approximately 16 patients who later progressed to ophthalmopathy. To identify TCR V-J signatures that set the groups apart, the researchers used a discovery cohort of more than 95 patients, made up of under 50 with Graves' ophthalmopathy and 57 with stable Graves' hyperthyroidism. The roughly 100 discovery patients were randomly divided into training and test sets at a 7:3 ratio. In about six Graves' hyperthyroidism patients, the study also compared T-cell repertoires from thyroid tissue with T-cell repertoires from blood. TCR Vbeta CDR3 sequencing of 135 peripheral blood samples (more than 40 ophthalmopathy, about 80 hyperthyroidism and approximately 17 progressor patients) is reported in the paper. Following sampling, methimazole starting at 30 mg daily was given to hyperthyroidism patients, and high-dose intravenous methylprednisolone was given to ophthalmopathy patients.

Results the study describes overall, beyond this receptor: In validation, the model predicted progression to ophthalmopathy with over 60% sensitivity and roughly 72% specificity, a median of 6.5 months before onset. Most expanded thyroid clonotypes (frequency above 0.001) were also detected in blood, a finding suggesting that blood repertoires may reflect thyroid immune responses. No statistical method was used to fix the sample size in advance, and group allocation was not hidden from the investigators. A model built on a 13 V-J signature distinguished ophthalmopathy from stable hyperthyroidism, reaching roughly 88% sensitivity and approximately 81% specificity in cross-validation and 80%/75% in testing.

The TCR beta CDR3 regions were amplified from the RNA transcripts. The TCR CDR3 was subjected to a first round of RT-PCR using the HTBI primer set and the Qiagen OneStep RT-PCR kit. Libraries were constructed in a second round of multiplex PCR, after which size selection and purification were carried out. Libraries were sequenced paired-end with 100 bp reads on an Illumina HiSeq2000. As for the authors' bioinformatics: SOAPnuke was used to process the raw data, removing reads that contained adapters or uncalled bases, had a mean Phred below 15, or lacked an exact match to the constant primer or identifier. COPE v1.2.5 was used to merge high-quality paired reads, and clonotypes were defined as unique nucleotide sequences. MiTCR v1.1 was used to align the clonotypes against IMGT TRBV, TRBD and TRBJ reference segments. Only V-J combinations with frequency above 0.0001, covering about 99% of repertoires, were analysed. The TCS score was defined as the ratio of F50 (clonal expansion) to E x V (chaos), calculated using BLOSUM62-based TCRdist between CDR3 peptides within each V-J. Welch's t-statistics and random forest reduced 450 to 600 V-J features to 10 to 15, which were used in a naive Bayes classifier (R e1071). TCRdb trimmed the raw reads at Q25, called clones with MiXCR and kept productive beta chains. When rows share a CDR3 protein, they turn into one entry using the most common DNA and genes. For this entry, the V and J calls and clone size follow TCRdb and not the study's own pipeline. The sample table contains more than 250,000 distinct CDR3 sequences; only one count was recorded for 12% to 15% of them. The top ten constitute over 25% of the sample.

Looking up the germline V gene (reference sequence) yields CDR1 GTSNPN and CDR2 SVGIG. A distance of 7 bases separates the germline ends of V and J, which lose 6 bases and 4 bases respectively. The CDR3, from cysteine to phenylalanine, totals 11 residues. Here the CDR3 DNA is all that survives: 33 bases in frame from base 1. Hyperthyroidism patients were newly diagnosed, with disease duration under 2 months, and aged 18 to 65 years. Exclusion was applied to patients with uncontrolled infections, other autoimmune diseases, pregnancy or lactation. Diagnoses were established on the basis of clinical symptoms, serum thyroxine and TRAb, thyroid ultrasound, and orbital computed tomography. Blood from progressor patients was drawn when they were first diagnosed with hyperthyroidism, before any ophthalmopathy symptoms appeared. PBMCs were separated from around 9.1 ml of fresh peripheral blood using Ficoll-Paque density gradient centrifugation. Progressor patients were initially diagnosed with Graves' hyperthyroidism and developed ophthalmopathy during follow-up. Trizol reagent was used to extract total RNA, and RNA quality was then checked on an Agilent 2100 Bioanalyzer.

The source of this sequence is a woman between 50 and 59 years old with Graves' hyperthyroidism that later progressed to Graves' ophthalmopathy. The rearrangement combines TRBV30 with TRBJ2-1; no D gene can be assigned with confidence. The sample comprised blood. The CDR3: CACGGYNEQFF. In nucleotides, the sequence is TGTGCCTGCGGTGGATACAATGAGCAGTTCTTC. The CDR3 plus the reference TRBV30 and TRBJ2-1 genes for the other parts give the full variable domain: SQTIHQWPATLVQPVGSPLSLECTVEGTSNPNLYWYRQAAGRGLQLLFYSVGIGQISSEVPQNLSASRPQDRQFILSSKKLLLSDSGFYLCACGGYNEQFFGPGTRLTVL.